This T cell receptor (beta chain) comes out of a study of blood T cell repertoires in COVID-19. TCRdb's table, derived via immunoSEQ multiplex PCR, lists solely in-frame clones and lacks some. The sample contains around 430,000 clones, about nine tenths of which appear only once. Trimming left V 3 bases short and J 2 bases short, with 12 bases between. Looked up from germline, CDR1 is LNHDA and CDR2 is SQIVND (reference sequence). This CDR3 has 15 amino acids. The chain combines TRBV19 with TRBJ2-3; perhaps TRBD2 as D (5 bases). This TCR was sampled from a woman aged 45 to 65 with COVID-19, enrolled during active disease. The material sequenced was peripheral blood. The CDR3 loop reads CASSISGTPTDTQYF. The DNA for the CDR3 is TGTGCCAGTAGTATTTCGGGAACACCCACAGATACGCAGTATTTT.